This T cell receptor (beta chain) was found in a study of blood T cell repertoires in COVID-19. Measured with immunoSEQ multiplex PCR; TCRdb has only the in-frame clones, and not every one. The table has hundreds of thousands of clones, around nine tenths seen once. In germline, CDR1 is SGDLS, CDR2 YYNGEE. This CDR3 spans 15 amino acids. Trimming left V 0 bases short and J 0 bases short, with 10 bases between. Sequenced material: PBMCs or T cells enriched from blood (not recorded which). This rearrangement joins TRBV9 to TRBJ2-7; possible D gene TRBD2, 5 bases. The source of this sequence is a woman younger than 45 with acute COVID-19. The CDR3 spells CASSVAVGSSYEQYF. The CDR3 DNA sequence: TGTGCCAGCAGCGTAGCGGTGGGGAGCTCCTACGAGCAGTACTTC.